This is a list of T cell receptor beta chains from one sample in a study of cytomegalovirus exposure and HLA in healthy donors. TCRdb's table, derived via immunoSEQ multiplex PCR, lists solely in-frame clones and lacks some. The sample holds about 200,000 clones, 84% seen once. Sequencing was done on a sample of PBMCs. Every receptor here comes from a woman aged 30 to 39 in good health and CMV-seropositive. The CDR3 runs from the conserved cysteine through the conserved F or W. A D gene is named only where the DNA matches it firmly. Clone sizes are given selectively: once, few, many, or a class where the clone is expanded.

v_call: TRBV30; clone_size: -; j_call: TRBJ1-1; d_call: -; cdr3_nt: TGTGCCTGGAGCCCAAGGTTGAGTAAGGATCCGGGGACTGAAGCTTTCTTT; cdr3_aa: CAWSPRLSKDPGTEAFF
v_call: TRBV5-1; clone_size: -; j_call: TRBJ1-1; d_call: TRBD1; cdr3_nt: TGCGCCAGCAGCTTGGACGGGACAGGAGCTTTCTTT; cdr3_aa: CASSLDGTGAFF
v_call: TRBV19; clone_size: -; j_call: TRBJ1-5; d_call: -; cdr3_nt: TGTGCCAGTAGTTTACAGGGATTCGGCAATCAGCCCCAGCATTTT; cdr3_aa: CASSLQGFGNQPQHF
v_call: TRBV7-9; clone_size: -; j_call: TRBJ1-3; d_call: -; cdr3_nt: TGTGCCAGCAGCTTATTTAAGGGGTATGGAAACACCATATATTTT; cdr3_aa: CASSLFKGYGNTIYF
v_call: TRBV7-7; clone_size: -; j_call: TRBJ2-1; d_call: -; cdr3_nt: TGTGCTAGCAGCTTGGCACAGGGTGGGAATGAGCAGTTCTTC; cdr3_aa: CASSLAQGGNEQFF
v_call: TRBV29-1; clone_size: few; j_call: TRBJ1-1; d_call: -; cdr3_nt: TGCAGCGTTGATCTGAGGCGGGGGCGCACTGAAGCTTTCTTT; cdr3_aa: CSVDLRRGRTEAFF
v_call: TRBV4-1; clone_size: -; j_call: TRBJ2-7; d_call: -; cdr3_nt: TGCGCCAGCAGCCAAGACAGTTCCTACGAGCAGTACTTC; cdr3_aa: CASSQDSSYEQYF
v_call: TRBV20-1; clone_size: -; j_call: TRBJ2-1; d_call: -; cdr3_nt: TGCAGTGCTACTAGCTACAATGAGCAGTTCTTC; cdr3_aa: CSATSYNEQFF
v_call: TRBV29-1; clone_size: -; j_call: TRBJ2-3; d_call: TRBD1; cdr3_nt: TGCAGCGGCCGAATCTCGGACAGGGGTACAGATACGCAGTATTTT; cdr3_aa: CSGRISDRGTDTQYF
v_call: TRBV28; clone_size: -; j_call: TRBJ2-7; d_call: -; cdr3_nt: TGTGCCAGCTACTCAACCGGGCAGGGCCACGAGCAGTACTTC; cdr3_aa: CASYSTGQGHEQYF
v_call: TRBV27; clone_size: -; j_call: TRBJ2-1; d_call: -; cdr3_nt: TGTGCCAGCAGCCCGACTGCATCTGAGCAGTTCTTC; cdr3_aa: CASSPTASEQFF
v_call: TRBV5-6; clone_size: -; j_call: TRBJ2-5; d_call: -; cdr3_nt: TGTGCCAGCAGCTTTAGAGGGGGACAAGAGACCCAGTACTTC; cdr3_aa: CASSFRGGQETQYF
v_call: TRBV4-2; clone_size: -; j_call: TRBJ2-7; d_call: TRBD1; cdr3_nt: TGTGCCAGCAGCACAGGGGGATACGAGCAGTACTTC; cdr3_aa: CASSTGGYEQYF
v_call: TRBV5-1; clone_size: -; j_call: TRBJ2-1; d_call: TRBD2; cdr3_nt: TGCGCCAGCAGCACGCGGGGAGCGGGAGGGTCCTACAATGAGCAGTTCTTC; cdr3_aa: CASSTRGAGGSYNEQFF
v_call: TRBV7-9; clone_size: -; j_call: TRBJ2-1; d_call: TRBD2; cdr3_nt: TGTGCCAGCAGCTTGCCCCTAGCGGGAGGGCCCAATGAGCAGTTCTTC; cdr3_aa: CASSLPLAGGPNEQFF
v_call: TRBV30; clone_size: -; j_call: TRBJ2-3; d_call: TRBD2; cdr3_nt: TGTGCCAATAATGCCGGGACTAGCGCCGATACGCAGTATTTT; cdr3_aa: CANNAGTSADTQYF